This T cell receptor (beta chain) was captured in a study of T cell clonotyping in hematopoietic cell transplantation. The method was immunoSEQ multiplex PCR; TCRdb's version includes in-frame clones alone and lacks a portion of them. This sample yields over 9,000 clones, of which approximately 84% are seen a single time; 51% belongs to the top ten. Details on this clone: Its specificity is unknown.

Study findings and constraints: Pathologically expanded recipient clonotypes increased progressively from day 30 to day 180 as diversity fell. Broader posttransplant TCR repertoire diversity was predicted by graft donor and pretransplant recipient Inverse Simpson Index values. Without cell sorting, CD4 versus CD8 contributions remain unresolved. At the given depth, recipient repertoires were over 95% de novo clonotypes.

The sequence was collected from a male patient aged 60 to 75 who had an allogeneic stem cell transplant from an unrelated donor, so the T cells may come from the graft donor. Some clones in this sample may be carry-over from other donors' samples. The material was PBMCs, obtained at the time of graft-versus-host disease after allogeneic stem cell transplant.

The CDR3 sequence: CASSTQGARGETQYF. CDR3 nucleotides: TGTGCCAGCAGCACACAGGGGGCGCGCGGAGAGACCCAGTACTTC. The V call is TRBV11-2, the J call TRBJ2-5; TRBD1 aligns across 9 bases. V lost 5 bases, J lost 4 bases, and 8 bases stayed unmatched. The CDR3 is 15 amino acids. Per germline, CDR1 SGHAT and CDR2 FQNNGV.